This is a list of T cell receptor beta chains from one sample in a study of CD8 T cells in Susac syndrome. MiXCR, applied by TCRdb to the immunoSEQ multiplex PCR reads, yields one record per CDR3 protein. The table records 300,000 to 350,000 distinct CDR3 sequences, about 92% of them present only once. The specimen sequenced was CD4+ T cells from PBMCs. These receptors came from a human donor with multiple sclerosis. Both conserved end residues are part of each CDR3. The D gene is left open where the match is weak. Only some rows state a clone size, as once, few, many or a class for expanded clones.

NA	TRBD2	TRBV10-3	TRBJ2-3	CAISGPSGSTDTQYF	TGTGCCATCAGTGGTCCTAGCGGGAGCACAGATACGCAGTATTTT
NA	TRBD2	TRBV30	TRBJ2-1	CAWSLAGAKWNEQFF	TGTGCCTGGAGTCTAGCGGGAGCGAAATGGAATGAGCAGTTCTTC
NA	NA	TRBV20-1	TRBJ2-3	CSAPNSGATDTQYF	TGCAGTGCACCCAACTCCGGAGCCACAGATACGCAGTATTTT
NA	NA	TRBV30	TRBJ1-2	CAWSGTRRGRGYTF	TGTGCCTGGAGTGGAACAAGACGGGGTAGGGGCTACACCTTC
NA	NA	TRBV2	TRBJ2-7	CASSESRSSYEQYF	TGTGCCAGCAGTGAATCGAGAAGCTCCTACGAGCAGTACTTC
once	NA	TRBV19	TRBJ2-5	CASSIRMRGETQYF	TGTGCCAGTAGTATACGGATGAGGGGAGAGACCCAGTACTTC
NA	NA	TRBV11-2	TRBJ2-5	CANRDNEGTQYF	TGTGCCAACCGGGACAATGAGGGGACCCAGTACTTC
NA	NA	TRBV6-5	TRBJ1-3	CASTRGPGNTIYF	TGTGCCAGCACCCGGGGGCCTGGAAACACCATATATTTT
NA	NA	TRBV29-1	TRBJ1-1	CSVKGGGEGTEAFF	TGCAGCGTTAAAGGGGGGGGAGAGGGGACTGAAGCTTTCTTT
NA	NA	TRBV30	TRBJ1-5	CAWSPDGRNQPQHF	TGTGCCTGGAGTCCGGACGGCCGCAATCAGCCCCAGCATTTT
NA	NA	TRBV6-2/TRBV6-3	TRBJ2-7	CASSRGENEQYF	TGTGCCAGCAGCCGCGGTGAGAACGAGCAGTACTTC
NA	NA	TRBV7-2	TRBJ1-1	CASSFGVADTEAFF	TGTGCCAGCAGCTTTGGGGTTGCGGACACTGAAGCTTTCTTT
NA	NA	TRBV3-1	TRBJ1-1	CASSQEAGATEAFF	TGTGCCAGCAGCCAAGAGGCGGGGGCCACTGAAGCTTTCTTT
NA	NA	TRBV7-9	TRBJ2-7	CASTRGVHEQYF	TGTGCCAGCACCAGAGGGGTGCACGAGCAGTACTTC
NA	TRBD2	TRBV5-1	TRBJ2-1	CASSLQAGVGNEQFF	TGCGCCAGCAGCTTACAAGCGGGAGTAGGCAATGAGCAGTTCTTC
NA	TRBD2	TRBV7-2	TRBJ2-1	CASSSQSGSAGHEQFF	TGTGCCAGCAGCTCACAGAGCGGGAGTGCGGGTCACGAGCAGTTCTTC
NA	TRBD2	TRBV20-1	TRBJ2-3	CSGARGFGADTQYF	TGCAGTGGGGCGCGGGGGTTTGGGGCAGATACGCAGTATTTT
NA	TRBD2	TRBV6-6	TRBJ2-3	CASSYSRGALTDTQYF	TGTGCCAGCAGTTACTCGCGGGGGGCCCTCACAGATACGCAGTATTTT
once	TRBD2	TRBV14	TRBJ2-3	CASSRGLAGGRASTDTQYF	TGTGCCAGCAGCCGAGGACTAGCGGGAGGACGGGCTAGCACAGATACGCAGTATTTT
NA	NA	TRBV15	TRBJ2-6	CATSQQGSGANVLTF	TGTGCCACCAGCCAACAGGGCTCTGGGGCCAACGTCCTGACTTTC
NA	TRBD1	TRBV27	TRBJ2-7	CASRAVYVGTGPYEQYF	TGTGCCAGCAGAGCAGTTTATGTGGGGACAGGACCTTACGAGCAGTACTTC
NA	TRBD2	TRBV12-3/TRBV12-4	TRBJ2-4	CASSFLRGVQNIQYF	TGTGCCAGCAGTTTCCTACGGGGGGTACAAAACATTCAGTACTTC
NA	NA	TRBV12-5	TRBJ2-5	CASGLALGSGRVGETQYF	TGTGCTAGTGGTTTGGCCCTGGGCTCCGGTAGGGTAGGGGAGACCCAGTACTTC
NA	TRBD2	TRBV7-9	TRBJ2-1	CASSLRLAGVNEQFF	TGTGCCAGCAGCTTAAGACTAGCGGGGGTGAATGAGCAGTTCTTC
NA	NA	TRBV4-1	TRBJ2-1	CASSQGAALGSSYNEQFF	TGCGCCAGCAGCCAAGGGGCGGCTTTAGGGAGCTCCTACAATGAGCAGTTCTTC
NA	NA	TRBV7-9	TRBJ2-2	CASSGRGAGHTGELFF	TGTGCCAGCAGCGGAAGGGGGGCGGGCCACACCGGGGAGCTGTTTTTT
NA	TRBD2	TRBV7-2	TRBJ2-7	CASSLLSGSHEQYF	TGTGCCAGCAGCTTATTAAGCGGGAGCCACGAGCAGTACTTC
NA	NA	TRBV4-2	TRBJ1-1	CASSQDFGVSEAFF	TGTGCCAGCAGCCAAGATTTTGGGGTCTCTGAAGCTTTCTTT
NA	NA	TRBV10-3	TRBJ1-1	CAISGANTEAFF	TGTGCCATCAGTGGGGCGAACACTGAAGCTTTCTTT
NA	TRBD2	TRBV12-3/TRBV12-4	TRBJ2-7	CASSPRGGRNEQYF	TGTGCCAGCAGCCCTCGGGGGGGCCGCAACGAGCAGTACTTC
NA	NA	TRBV7-2	TRBJ2-7	CASSRTVNYEQYF	TGTGCCAGCAGCCGGACGGTCAATTACGAGCAGTACTTC
few	NA	TRBV19	TRBJ2-1	CASSVLRGNEQFF	TGTGCCAGTAGTGTCCTCCGGGGGAATGAGCAGTTCTTC
NA	NA	TRBV18	TRBJ1-5	CASSPIARNNQPQHF	TGTGCCAGCTCACCAATAGCCAGGAACAATCAGCCCCAGCATTTT
NA	TRBD2	TRBV2	TRBJ2-1	CASLQLAGDNEQFF	TGTGCCAGCCTCCAGCTAGCGGGAGACAATGAGCAGTTCTTC
NA	TRBD1	TRBV18	TRBJ2-1	CASSLRTGRYNEQFF	TGTGCCAGCTCACTCCGGACAGGGCGGTACAATGAGCAGTTCTTC
NA	NA	TRBV5-4	TRBJ1-5	CASSRTTVYSNQPQHF	TGTGCCAGCAGCCGGACGACAGTATATAGCAATCAGCCCCAGCATTTT
NA	NA	TRBV7-3	TRBJ2-1	CASSLDSARGNEQFF	TGTGCCAGCAGCTTAGACTCAGCCAGGGGCAATGAGCAGTTCTTC
NA	NA	TRBV18	TRBJ2-7	CASSPASQGPWYEQYF	TGTGCCAGCTCACCAGCATCCCAGGGGCCCTGGTATGAGCAGTACTTC
NA	TRBD2	TRBV24-1	TRBJ2-1	CATSDVGGRAGGQFF	TGTGCCACCAGTGATGTCGGCGGGAGGGCCGGTGGGCAGTTCTTC
NA	TRBD2	TRBV29-1	TRBJ2-1	CSVGASGGYNEQFF	TGCAGCGTTGGGGCTAGCGGGGGCTACAATGAGCAGTTCTTC
NA	NA	TRBV7-3	TRBJ2-7	CASSTGLLGAEQYF	TGTGCCAGCAGCACCGGACTTCTCGGCGCCGAGCAGTACTTC
NA	NA	TRBV19	TRBJ1-1	CASKRDKGNTEAFF	TGTGCCAGTAAGAGGGACAAAGGCAACACTGAAGCTTTCTTT
few	TRBD1	TRBV12-3/TRBV12-4	TRBJ1-5	CASRPTGGSNQPQHF	TGTGCCAGCAGACCTACAGGGGGAAGCAATCAGCCCCAGCATTTT
NA	NA	TRBV7-9	TRBJ1-2	CASSLGHLAAAYGYTF	TGTGCCAGCAGCTTAGGTCACTTGGCAGCCGCCTATGGCTACACCTTC
NA	NA	TRBV5-4	TRBJ2-2	CASSLWGAVTGELFF	TGTGCCAGCAGCCTTTGGGGGGCGGTCACCGGGGAGCTGTTTTTT
NA	NA	TRBV30	TRBJ2-2	CAWSANTGELFF	TGTGCCTGGTCCGCGAACACCGGGGAGCTGTTTTTT
NA	NA	TRBV7-2	TRBJ2-1	CASSLSRRYNEQFF	TGTGCCAGCAGCTTATCTCGGCGGTACAATGAGCAGTTCTTC
NA	NA	TRBV6-2/TRBV6-3	TRBJ1-5	CASGNTGGPQPQHF	TGTGCCAGCGGGAATACCGGGGGACCTCAGCCCCAGCATTTT
NA	NA	TRBV5-4	TRBJ2-3	CAVLAGATDTQYF	TGTGCCGTACTGGCGGGGGCTACAGATACGCAGTACTTT
NA	NA	TRBV6-2/TRBV6-3	TRBJ1-5	CASRVANQPQHF	TGTGCCAGCAGGGTGGCCAATCAGCCCCAGCATTTT
NA	TRBD1	TRBV5-1	TRBJ2-3	CASSLGGTVGDTQYF	TGCGCCAGCAGCTTGGGAGGGACAGTGGGAGATACGCAGTATTTT
NA	NA	TRBV7-2	TRBJ2-3	CASSLEVIQQDTQYF	TGTGCCAGCAGCTTAGAGGTTATACAACAGGATACGCAGTATTTT
NA	TRBD1	TRBV5-1	TRBJ1-1	CASSWTTGAPEGEAFF	TGCGCCAGCAGTTGGACTACAGGGGCCCCCGAGGGTGAAGCTTTCTTT